Given below is one T cell receptor (beta chain) in context. The sample originates from a study of T cells in Graves' hyperthyroidism and ophthalmopathy. Clinicians diagnosed patients from clinical symptoms, serum thyroxine and TRAb, thyroid ultrasound and orbital computed tomography. The source material, RNA transcripts, was used to amplify TCR beta CDR3 regions. An initial round of RT-PCR targeting the TCR CDR3 relied on the HTBI primer set. Via MiXCR, TCRdb re-called the multiplex PCR reads, giving one row per CDR3 protein. The sample holds 600,000 or so distinct CDR3 sequences; about 43% are singletons and the top ten take 6.5% to 9%. Trimming at V came to 5 bases and at J to 0 bases, leaving 8 bases not matched to a gene. The CDR3 runs to 17 residues. Germline CDR1 and CDR2: LNHDA and SQIVND (reference sequence).

The sample taken for sequencing was peripheral blood or thyroid tissue (not recorded which). The chain uses TRBV19 and TRBJ1-3, with 9 bases that match TRBD1. The sequence was obtained from a woman younger than 35 with Graves' hyperthyroidism. Here the CDR3 reads CASSSAGQGYSGNTIYF. In DNA, the CDR3 is TGTGCCAGTAGTTCTGCGGGACAGGGCTACTCTGGAAACACCATATATTTT.